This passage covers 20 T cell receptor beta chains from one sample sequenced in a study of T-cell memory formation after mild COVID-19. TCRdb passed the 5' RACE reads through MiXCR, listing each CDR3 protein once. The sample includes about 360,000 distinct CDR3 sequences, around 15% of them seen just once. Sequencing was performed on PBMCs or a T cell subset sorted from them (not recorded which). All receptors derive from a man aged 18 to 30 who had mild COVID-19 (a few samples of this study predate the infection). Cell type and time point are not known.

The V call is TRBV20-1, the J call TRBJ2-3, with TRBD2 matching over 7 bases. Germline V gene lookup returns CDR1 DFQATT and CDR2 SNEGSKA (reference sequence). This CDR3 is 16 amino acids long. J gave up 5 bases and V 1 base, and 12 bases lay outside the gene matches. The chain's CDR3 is CSARGGGGPLRDTQYF. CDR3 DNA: TGCAGTGCTAGAGGGGGGGGAGGCCCTCTCCGAGATACGCAGTATTTT.

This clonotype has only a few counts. The chain's CDR3 is CSARDRRRVGYIQYF. CDR3 nucleotide sequence: TGCAGTGCTAGAGATCGTCGTAGGGTAGGGTACATTCAGTACTTC. V and J are TRBV20-1 and TRBJ2-4; no clear D gene. The CDR3 is made up of 15 amino acids. CDR1 is DFQATT and CDR2 is SNEGSKA in the germline V gene (reference sequence). Trimming stripped 0 bases from V and 8 bases from J, with 17 bases between.

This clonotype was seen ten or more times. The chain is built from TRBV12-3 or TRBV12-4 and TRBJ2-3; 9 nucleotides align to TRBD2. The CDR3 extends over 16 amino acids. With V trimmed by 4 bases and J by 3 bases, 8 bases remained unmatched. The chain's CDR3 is CASSSPAGGGTDTQYF. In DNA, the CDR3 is TGTGCCAGCAGTTCCCCAGCGGGGGGAGGAACAGATACGCAGTATTTT.

The CDR3: CASSTSGTEAFF. Here the CDR3 DNA reads TGCGCCAGCAGTACCTCGGGGACTGAAGCTTTCTTT. This chain connects TRBV10-1 to TRBJ1-1; D gene unclear. Germline V gene sequence: CDR1 WNHNN, CDR2 SYGVQD (reference sequence). CDR3 size: 12 residues. Trimming took off 5 bases at V and 5 bases at J, with 9 bases between the two ends.

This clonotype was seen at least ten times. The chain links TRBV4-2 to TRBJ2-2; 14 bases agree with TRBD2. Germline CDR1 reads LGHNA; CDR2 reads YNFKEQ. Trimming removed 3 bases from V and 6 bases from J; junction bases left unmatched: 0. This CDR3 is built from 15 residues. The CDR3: CASSQTSGGAGELFF. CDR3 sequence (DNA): TGTGCCAGCAGCCAGACTAGCGGGGGGGCCGGGGAGCTGTTTTTT.

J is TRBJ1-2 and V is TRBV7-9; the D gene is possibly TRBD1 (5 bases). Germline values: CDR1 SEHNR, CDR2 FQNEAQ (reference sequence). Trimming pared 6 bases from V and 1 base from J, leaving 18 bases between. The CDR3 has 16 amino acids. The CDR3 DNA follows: TGTGCCAGCAGGGACGGGGACGGAGACATTAACTATGGCTACACCTTC. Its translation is CASRDGDGDINYGYTF.

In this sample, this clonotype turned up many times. Here the CDR3 DNA reads TGTGCCAGCAGCTTAGCCGTCTCGCCCTATGGCTACACCTTC. Encoded protein: CASSLAVSPYGYTF. The chain links TRBV7-2 to TRBJ1-2; D not certain. The CDR3 contains 14 residues. V was clipped by 0 bases and J by 4 bases, with 9 bases between them. The germline V gene encodes CDR1 SGHTA and CDR2 FQGNSA.

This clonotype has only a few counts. The CDR3 spells CARSIAGQDYEQYF. CDR3 nucleotide sequence: TGTGCCAGAAGTATAGCGGGACAGGACTACGAGCAGTACTTC. J is TRBJ2-7 and V is TRBV12-3 or TRBV12-4, with D perhaps given as TRBD1 or TRBD2 (8 bases each). The V and J ends lost 9 bases and 3 bases respectively, with 18 bases between them. CDR3 length: 14 residues.

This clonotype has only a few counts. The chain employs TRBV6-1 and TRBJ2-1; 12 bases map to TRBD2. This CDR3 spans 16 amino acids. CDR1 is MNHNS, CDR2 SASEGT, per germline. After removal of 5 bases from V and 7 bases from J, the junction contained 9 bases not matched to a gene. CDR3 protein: CASSLRLAGGFNEQFF. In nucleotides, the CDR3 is TGTGCCAGCAGTCTCAGGCTAGCGGGGGGGTTTAATGAGCAGTTCTTC.

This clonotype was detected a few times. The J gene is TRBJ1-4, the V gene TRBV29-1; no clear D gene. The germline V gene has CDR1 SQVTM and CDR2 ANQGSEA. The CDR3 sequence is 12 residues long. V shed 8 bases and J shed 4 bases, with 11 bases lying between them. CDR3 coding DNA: TGCAGCCACTCAGGAGATAATGAAAAACTGTTTTTT. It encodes CSHSGDNEKLFF.

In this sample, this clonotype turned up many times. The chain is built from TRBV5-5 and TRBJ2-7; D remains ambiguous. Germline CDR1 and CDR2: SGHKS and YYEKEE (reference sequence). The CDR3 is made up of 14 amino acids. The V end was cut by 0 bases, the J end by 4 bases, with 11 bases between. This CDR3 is CASSLVGIEYEQYF. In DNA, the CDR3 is TGTGCCAGCAGCTTGGTAGGGATCGAATACGAGCAGTACTTC.

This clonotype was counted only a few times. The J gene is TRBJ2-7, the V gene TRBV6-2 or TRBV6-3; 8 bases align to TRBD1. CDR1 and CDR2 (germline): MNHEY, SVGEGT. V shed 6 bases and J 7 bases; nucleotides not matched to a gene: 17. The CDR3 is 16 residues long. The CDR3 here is CASRRDRLLSGWEQYF. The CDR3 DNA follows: TGTGCCAGCAGACGGGACAGGCTCCTCTCTGGGTGGGAGCAGTACTTC.

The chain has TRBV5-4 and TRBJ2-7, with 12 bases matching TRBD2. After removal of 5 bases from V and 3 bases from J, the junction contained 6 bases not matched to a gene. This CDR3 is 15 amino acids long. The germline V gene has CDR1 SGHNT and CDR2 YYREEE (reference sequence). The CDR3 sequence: CASSSTSGGRYEQYV. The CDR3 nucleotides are TGTGCCAGCAGTTCCACTAGCGGGGGGCGCTACGAGCAGTACGTC.

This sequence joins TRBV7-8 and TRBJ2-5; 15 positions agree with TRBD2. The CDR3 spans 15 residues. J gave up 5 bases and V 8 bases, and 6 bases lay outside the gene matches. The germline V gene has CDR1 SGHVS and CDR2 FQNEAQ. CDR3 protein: CASGGLAGGLETQYF. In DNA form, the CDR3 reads TGTGCCAGCGGGGGACTAGCGGGGGGTTTGGAGACCCAGTACTTC.

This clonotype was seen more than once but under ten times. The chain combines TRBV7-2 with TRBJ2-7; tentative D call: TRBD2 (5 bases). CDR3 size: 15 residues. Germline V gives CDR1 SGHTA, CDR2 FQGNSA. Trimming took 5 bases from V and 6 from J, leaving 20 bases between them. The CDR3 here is CASSGELEPLSEQYF. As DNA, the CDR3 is TGTGCCAGCAGCGGAGAACTAGAGCCTCTTTCCGAGCAGTACTTC.

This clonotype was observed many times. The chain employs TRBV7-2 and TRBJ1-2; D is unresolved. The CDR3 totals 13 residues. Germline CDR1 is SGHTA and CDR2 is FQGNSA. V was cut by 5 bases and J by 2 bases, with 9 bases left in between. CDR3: CASSLDGNYGYTF. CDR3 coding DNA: TGTGCCAGCAGCCTGGACGGAAACTATGGCTACACCTTC.

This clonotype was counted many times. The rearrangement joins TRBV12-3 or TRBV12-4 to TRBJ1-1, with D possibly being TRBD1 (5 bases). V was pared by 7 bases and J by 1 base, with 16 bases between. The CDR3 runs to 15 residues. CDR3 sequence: CASKPAQGGNTEAFF. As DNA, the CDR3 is TGTGCCAGCAAACCGGCCCAGGGCGGGAACACTGAAGCTTTCTTT.

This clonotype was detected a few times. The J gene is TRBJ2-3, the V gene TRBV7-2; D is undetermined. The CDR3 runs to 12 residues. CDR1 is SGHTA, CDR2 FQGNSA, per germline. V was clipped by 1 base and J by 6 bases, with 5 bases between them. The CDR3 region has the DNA TGTGCCAGCAGCTTAGGTTACGATACGCAGTATTTT. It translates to CASSLGYDTQYF.

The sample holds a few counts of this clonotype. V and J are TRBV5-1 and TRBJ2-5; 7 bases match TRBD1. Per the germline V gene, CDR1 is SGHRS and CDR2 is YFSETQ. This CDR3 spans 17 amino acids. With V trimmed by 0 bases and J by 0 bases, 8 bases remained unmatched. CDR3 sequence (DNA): TGCGCCAGCAGCTTGGAGGGGGCAGGGAGCTACCAAGAGACCCAGTACTTC. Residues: CASSLEGAGSYQETQYF.

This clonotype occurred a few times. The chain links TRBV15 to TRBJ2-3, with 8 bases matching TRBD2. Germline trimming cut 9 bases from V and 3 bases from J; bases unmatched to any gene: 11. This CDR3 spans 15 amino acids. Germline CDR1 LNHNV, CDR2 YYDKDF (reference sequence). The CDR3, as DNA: TGTGCCACTCGACCGGGGGGGACTGCAACAGATACGCAGTATTTT. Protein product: CATRPGGTATDTQYF.